These 4 T cell receptor beta chains were all obtained from the same sample, sequenced in a study of cytomegalovirus exposure and HLA in healthy donors. A multiplex PCR was run with 60 Vbeta primers and 13 Jbeta primers. Profiling relied on immunoSEQ multiplex PCR, and the TCRdb table lists in-frame clones only, not all of them. The data hold 100,000 to 120,000 clones, with over 75% observed a single time. The material sequenced was PBMCs. The receptors shown here come from a woman aged 30 to 39 in good health and CMV-seropositive.

The gene calls are TRBV7-9 and TRBJ1-2; 12 nucleotides match TRBD1. Germline-derived CDR1 and CDR2 are SEHNR and FQNEAQ (reference sequence). Unmatched junction bases numbered 9, after V lost 5 bases and J lost 11 bases. The CDR3 loop spans 14 amino acids. CDR3 in amino acids: CASSRWDRGRGYTF. The CDR3 region has the DNA TGTGCCAGCAGCCGATGGGACAGGGGGCGCGGTTACACCTTC.

The chain links TRBV18 to TRBJ1-5; 7 bases match TRBD1. The germline gives CDR1 KGHSH, CDR2 LQKENI. V was clipped by 2 bases and J by 7 bases; unmatched bases: 5. The length of the CDR3 is 14 residues. The CDR3: CASSPTGQYQPQHF. CDR3 bases: TGTGCCAGCTCACCAACGGGACAGTACCAGCCCCAGCATTTT.

V gene TRBV4-1 combines with J gene TRBJ1-2, with D perhaps matching TRBD1 (6 bases). Germline V lookup: CDR1 MGHRA, CDR2 YSYEKL. This CDR3 is built from 14 residues. V lost 4 bases to trimming and J lost 2 bases, with 11 bases between them. The CDR3 reads CASSPQQGNYGYTF. The CDR3, as DNA: TGCGCCAGCAGCCCTCAACAGGGAAACTATGGCTACACCTTC.

The rearrangement links TRBV29-1 to TRBJ2-1, with 9 bases fitting TRBD2. The junction had 8 bases not matched to a gene; V was cut back by 4 bases and J by 4 bases. Germline CDR1 reads SQVTM; CDR2 reads ANQGSEA. This CDR3 is 15 amino acids long. CDR3 in DNA: TGCAGCGTTGGGGTAGCGGGAGTGCTATACAATGAGCAGTTCTTC. Translating it yields CSVGVAGVLYNEQFF.